Listed here is a single T cell receptor beta chain. What it binds is not known. Naive CD8 isolation took CD45RO-negative cells positively selected for CCR7 and excluded terminally differentiated effector memory CD45RA+ cells. The DNA input per sorted-subset replicate PCR was roughly 0.2 ug, corresponding to 32,000 or so T cell genomes. Using immunoSEQ multiplex PCR, the repertoire was profiled, and TCRdb retains in-frame clones only, with some absent. The data contain about 820,000 clones, approximately 92% of them singletons. The sample comes from a study of shared clonotypes between healthy human individuals. Study-wide points: Blood alone was sampled, and tissue repertoires likely differ. When naive CD4 clonotypes were compared across four donors, around 5% were shared. Naive subsets usually exceeded memory subsets in estimated richness.

Germline V lookup: CDR1 MNHEY, CDR2 SVGAGI. The V gene lost 2 bases and the J gene lost 7 bases, with 14 bases spanning the gap. CDR3 length equals 14 residues. The genes are TRBV6-5 and TRBJ1-1, with a weak D call TRBD1 (5 bases). Sequencing was performed on naive CD8+ T cells sorted from blood. This TCR derives from a man aged 30 to 45 in good health. The CDR3 DNA sequence: TGTGCCAGCAGTTACCGTCAGGGAATCCTTGAAGCTTTCTTT. Translated, it gives CASSYRQGILEAFF.